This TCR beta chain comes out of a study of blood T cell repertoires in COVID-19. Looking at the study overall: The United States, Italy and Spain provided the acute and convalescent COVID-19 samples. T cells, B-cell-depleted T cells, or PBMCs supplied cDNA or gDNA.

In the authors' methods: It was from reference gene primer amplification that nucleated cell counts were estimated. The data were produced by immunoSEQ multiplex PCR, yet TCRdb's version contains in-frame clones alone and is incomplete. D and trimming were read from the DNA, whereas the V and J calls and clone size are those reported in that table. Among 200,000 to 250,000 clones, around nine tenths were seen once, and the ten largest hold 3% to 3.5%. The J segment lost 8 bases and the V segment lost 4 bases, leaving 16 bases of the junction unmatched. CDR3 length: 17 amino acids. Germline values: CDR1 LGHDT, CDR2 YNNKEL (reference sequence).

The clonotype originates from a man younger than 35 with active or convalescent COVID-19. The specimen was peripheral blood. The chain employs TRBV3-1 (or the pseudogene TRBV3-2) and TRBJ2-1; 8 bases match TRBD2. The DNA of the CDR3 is TGTGCCAGCAGCCCTCCGGAAGCGGGAGAAATGGTCGATGAGCAGTTCTTC. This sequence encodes CASSPPEAGEMVDEQFF.